This is a list of T cell receptor beta chains from one sample in a study of OX40 agonist ivuxolimab in advanced cancers. Assay used: immunoSEQ multiplex PCR; TCRdb lists only in-frame clones, some missing. Among 68,000 or so clones listed, 65% to 85% were seen once. The specimen was CD4+ or CD8+ T cells sorted from blood, collected in a trial of the OX40 agonist ivuxolimab. The receptors were gathered from an adult with an advanced solid tumor such as melanoma, head and neck, liver or kidney cancer. Both conserved end residues are part of each CDR3. A D gene is named only where the DNA matches it firmly. Part of the rows lack a size; the others show once, few, many or a class for expanded clones.

V	size	D	J	DNA	CDR3
TRBV7-2	.	.	TRBJ2-2	TGTGCCAGCAGTCCAGTGGGGACATCGAACACCGGGGAGCTGTTTTTT	CASSPVGTSNTGELFF
TRBV21-1	.	.	TRBJ1-2	TGTGCCAGCAGCAAAGAGAAGTTCTATGGCTACACCTTC	CASSKEKFYGYTF
TRBV6-1	.	TRBD2	TRBJ2-1	TGTGCCAGCAGCGGAGCGGGAGGGCACGATGAGCAGTTCTTC	CASSGAGGHDEQFF
TRBV9	.	TRBD2	TRBJ2-5	TGTGCCAGCAGCCCCGCGGGAGGTCGCCAAGAGACCCAGTACTTC	CASSPAGGRQETQYF
TRBV7-2	.	TRBD1	TRBJ1-1	TGTGCCAGCAGCCGTGGGACAGTATTGAACACTGAAGCTTTCTTT	CASSRGTVLNTEAFF
TRBV5-1	.	TRBD1	TRBJ1-2	TGCGCCAGCAGCCAGGGACAGGGAGACTATGGCTACACCTTC	CASSQGQGDYGYTF
TRBV6-1	.	TRBD2	TRBJ2-1	TGTGCCAGCAGTGTAGTCCAGCGGGGAACCTACAATGAGCAGTTCTTC	CASSVVQRGTYNEQFF
TRBV6-1	.	.	TRBJ2-3	TGTGCCAGCAGTGCCCTGGACAGCACAGATACGCAGTATTTT	CASSALDSTDTQYF
TRBV2	.	TRBD2	TRBJ2-2	TGTGCCAGCAGTGGCAGCGGGAGTATTACCGGGGAGCTGTTTTTT	CASSGSGSITGELFF
TRBV7-2	.	.	TRBJ1-1	TGTGCCAGTCAGTTAGATAGCACTGAAGCTTTCTTT	CASQLDSTEAFF
TRBV5-4	.	TRBD1	TRBJ1-4	TGTGCCAGCAGCTCCCGGACAGGGATGGTTGGTAATGAAAAACTGTTTTTT	CASSSRTGMVGNEKLFF
TRBV6-5	once	TRBD1	TRBJ1-2	TGTGCCAGCCGATCGACAGGGGCGACCTTCTTC	CASRSTGATFF
TRBV28	.	.	TRBJ1-1	TGTGCCAGCAGTTTGGGCGGAGACGGCACTGAAGCTTTCTTT	CASSLGGDGTEAFF
TRBV2	few	TRBD1	TRBJ2-1	TGTGCCAGCAGTGAGACAGGGGGCCTCAGTGAGCAGTTCTTC	CASSETGGLSEQFF
TRBV14	once	TRBD2	TRBJ2-2	TGTGCCAGCAGCCACTTGACTAGCGTGGACACCGGGGAGCTGTTTTTT	CASSHLTSVDTGELFF
TRBV28	once	.	TRBJ2-5	TGTGCCAGCAGGGGGGGTGGGGCCCAAGAGACCCAGTACTTC	CASRGGGAQETQYF
TRBV19	.	.	TRBJ1-4	TGTGCCAGTAGTATCCTCGGGGCAACTAATGAAAAACTGTTTTTT	CASSILGATNEKLFF
TRBV5-1	once	TRBD2	TRBJ2-3	TGCGCCAGCAGCTCTAGCGGGGTGGGCACAGATACGCAGTATTTT	CASSSSGVGTDTQYF
TRBV5-1	.	TRBD1	TRBJ2-5	TGCGCCAGCAGCTTTGGACAGGGCCAAGAGACCCAGTACTTC	CASSFGQGQETQYF
TRBV7-9	.	TRBD1	TRBJ1-1	TGTGCCAGCAGCTTGGACAGGGAGGCTTTCTTT	CASSLDREAFF
TRBV7-2	.	.	TRBJ2-1	TGTGCCAGCACAGGGACAAGCTGGGGCAATGAGCAGTTCTTC	CASTGTSWGNEQFF
TRBV4-2	.	TRBD2	TRBJ2-4	TGTGCCAGCAGCCTGCCGCCGGGGGAGGGGGCCAAAAACATTCAGTACTTC	CASSLPPGEGAKNIQYF
TRBV2	.	.	TRBJ1-1	TGTGCCAGCAGATGGGGGGCCATGAACACTGAAGCTTTCTTT	CASRWGAMNTEAFF
TRBV11-2	.	.	TRBJ2-6	TGTGCCAGCAGCACCCCGGGGGCCAACGTCCTGACTTTC	CASSTPGANVLTF
TRBV27	.	.	TRBJ2-3	TGTGCCAGCAGAAGAGCCCTGGCGGGACGCACAGATACGCAGTATTTT	CASRRALAGRTDTQYF
TRBV6-5	.	TRBD1	TRBJ2-1	TGTGCCAGCAAGGGGACAGTTACCTACAATGAGCAGTTCTTC	CASKGTVTYNEQFF
TRBV11-2	.	TRBD2	TRBJ2-3	TGTGCCAGCAGCCCGGGACTAGCGGGCTTTAGCACAGATACGCAGTATTTT	CASSPGLAGFSTDTQYF
TRBV25-1	.	TRBD1	TRBJ1-1	TGTGCCAGCAGTGCCGAGGACAGGGGCGCTGAAGCTTTCTTT	CASSAEDRGAEAFF